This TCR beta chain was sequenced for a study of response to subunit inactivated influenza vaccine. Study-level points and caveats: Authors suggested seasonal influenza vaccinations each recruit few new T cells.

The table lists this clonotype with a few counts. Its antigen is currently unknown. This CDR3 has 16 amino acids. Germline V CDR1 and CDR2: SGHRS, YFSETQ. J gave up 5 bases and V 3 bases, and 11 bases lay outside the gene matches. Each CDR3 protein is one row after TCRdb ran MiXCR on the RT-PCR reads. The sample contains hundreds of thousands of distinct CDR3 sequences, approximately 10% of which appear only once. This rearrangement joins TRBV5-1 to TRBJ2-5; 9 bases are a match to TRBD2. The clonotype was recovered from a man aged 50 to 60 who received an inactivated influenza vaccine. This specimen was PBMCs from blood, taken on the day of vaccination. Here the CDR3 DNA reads TGCGCCAGCAGCTGGACTAGCGACCCCAGAAGGGAGACCCAGTACTTC. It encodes CASSWTSDPRRETQYF.